The sequence of this T cell receptor (beta chain) was determined in a study of monozygotic twins with inflammatory bowel disease. Points from the study as a whole: Whether twins were concordant or discordant made no difference to repertoire similarity, possibly from limited power. Diversity of TCRbeta measured by inverse Simpson was lower in IBD patients than in healthy co-twins. IBD patients shared fewer clonotypes with other individuals than healthy twins, especially patients with disease activity signs.

The CDR3 sequence is 16 residues long. From germline, CDR1 is SGHAT and CDR2 FQNNGV. Blood was drawn once per donor, and each sample measured 2 to 2.5 ml. Regarding this clonotype: As yet, its antigen is unknown.

For each CDR3 protein, TCRdb gives one entry from its re-call of the 5' RACE reads, without DNA. The sample has approximately 330,000 distinct CDR3 sequences; the top ten hold approximately 2%. This sequence originates from a human donor with ulcerative colitis or Crohn's disease, or a healthy co-twin of an affected twin (not recorded which). Sequencing was performed on blood. The V and J genes are TRBV11-2 and TRBJ2-1; TCRdb returns TRBD2, unconfirmable since there is no DNA. Here the CDR3 reads CASSFSGGALENEQFF.